The 17 T cell receptor beta chains presented below share a single source sample, sequenced in a study of memory CD4+ T cells and cytomegalovirus serostatus (dated by TCRdb to between 2018 and 2021). Single viable CD3+CD4+CD8-CD45RO+ cells were sorted as memory CD4+ T cells on a FACSAria II. The library was produced with the immunoSEQ multiplex PCR assay. In its TCRdb copy, this immuneACCESS table keeps in-frame sequences only and misses some clones. Where compared with another copy, unresolved V genes explain less than half of these, and the others have no known cause. The sample yields under 55,000 clones; around 88% were counted once. Roughly 2% of the sample is held by the ten biggest clonotypes. The sample consisted of memory CD4+ T cells from blood. All receptors derive from an adult in good health and CMV-seropositive.

This rearrangement joins TRBV5-5 to TRBJ2-2; tentatively, D is TRBD1 (6 bases). Between the trimmed V and J ends, which lost 7 bases and 5 bases, there was a span of 24 bases. Per the germline V gene, CDR1 is SGHKS and CDR2 is YYEKEE (reference sequence). The CDR3 contains 17 residues. The CDR3 DNA is TGTGCCAGCTCCTACCCCGGACAGAGGGGCTCGACCGGGGAGCTGTTTTTT. Protein: CASSYPGQRGSTGELFF. Together with reference TRBV5-5 and TRBJ2-2, the CDR3 gives the full variable domain: DAGVTQSPTHLIKTRGQQVTLRCSPISGHKSVSWYQQVLGQGPQFIFQYYEKEERGRGNFPDRFSARQFPNYSSELNVNALLLGDSALYLCASSYPGQRGSTGELFFGEGSRLTVL.

The gene calls are TRBV4-2 and TRBJ2-2; no clear D gene. This CDR3 contains 13 residues. Germline-derived CDR1 and CDR2 are LGHNA and YNFKEQ. The V end was cut by 1 base, the J end by 6 bases, with 6 bases between. The CDR3 nucleotides read TGTGCCAGCAGCCAAGTCACCCCCGGGGAGCTGTTTTTT. This encodes CASSQVTPGELFF.

This clone was detected a few times. The genes are TRBV7-9 and TRBJ2-4; D is possibly TRBD1 (6 bases). CDR1 and CDR2 from the germline V gene are SEHNR and FQNEAQ (reference sequence). Trimming stripped 1 base from V and 6 bases from J, with 16 bases between. This CDR3 is built from 16 residues. CDR3 bases: TGTGCCAGCAGCTTAGACGGGGTCCTGGGGGCAAACATTCAGTACTTC. Translating it yields CASSLDGVLGANIQYF. Complete variable domain (other parts from reference TRBV7-9 and TRBJ2-4): DTGVSQNPRHKITKRGQNVTFRCDPISEHNRLYWYRQTLGQGPEFLTYFQNEAQLEKSRLLSDRFSAERPKGSFSTLEIQRTEQGDSAMYLCASSLDGVLGANIQYFGAGTRLSVL.

The rearrangement links TRBV7-9 to TRBJ2-5; no firm D call. Per the germline V gene, CDR1 is SEHNR and CDR2 is FQNEAQ (reference sequence). Trimming pared 5 bases from V and 1 base from J, leaving 5 bases between. This CDR3 has 12 residues. DNA of the CDR3: TGTGCCAGCAGCCCTCTCCAAGAGACCCAGTACTTC. Translation gives CASSPLQETQYF.

The rearrangement uses TRBV7-9 and TRBJ2-1, with 7 bases identical to TRBD2. V lost 4 bases to trimming and J lost 0 bases; unmatched junction nucleotides: 3. The germline V gene has CDR1 SEHNR and CDR2 FQNEAQ (reference sequence). The CDR3 runs to 15 residues. The CDR3 nucleotides read TGTGCCAGCAGCTCCCAGCGGGGCTCCTACAATGAGCAGTTCTTC. Protein: CASSSQRGSYNEQFF.

The V and J genes are TRBV18 and TRBJ2-7; TRBD2 matches at 7 bases. The germline CDR1 and CDR2 sequences are KGHSH and LQKENI. With 3 bases clipped from V and 1 base from J, the junction kept 12 bases outside the gene matches. The CDR3 is 17 amino acids. The CDR3 loop reads CASSPPLIAGRSYEQYF. The CDR3 nucleotides read TGTGCCAGCTCACCTCCTCTAATAGCGGGTCGTTCCTACGAGCAGTACTTC.

The chain uses TRBV7-2 and TRBJ1-1; D call uncertain. V lost 4 bases, J lost 1 base, and 10 bases lay in between. The CDR3 is 14 amino acids. Germline assignment: CDR1 SGHTA and CDR2 FQGNSA. CDR3 region: CASSYKMQNTEAFF. The CDR3 nucleotides read TGTGCCAGCAGCTACAAAATGCAGAACACTGAAGCTTTCTTT.

The rearrangement joins TRBV20-1 to TRBJ2-3; D is undetermined. Germline CDR1 reads DFQATT; CDR2 reads SNEGSKA (reference sequence). CDR3 length: 11 residues. Trimming removed 4 bases from V and 6 bases from J, with 8 bases in between. CDR3: CSAIKEDTQYF. The CDR3 DNA sequence: TGCAGTGCTATAAAGGAGGATACGCAGTATTTT.

V is TRBV9 and J is TRBJ2-1; 9 positions agree with TRBD1. Germline CDR1 is SGDLS and CDR2 is YYNGEE. The CDR3 is 17 residues long. With 4 bases clipped from V and 7 bases from J, the junction kept 15 bases outside the gene matches. The DNA of the CDR3 is TGTGCCAGCAGCCCAGAATGGAACAGGGGGCTCGCGAATGAGCAGTTCTTC. Residues: CASSPEWNRGLANEQFF.

The rearrangement joins TRBV2 to TRBJ2-5; 14 nucleotides agree with TRBD2. CDR1 is SNHLY, CDR2 FYNNEI, per germline. The CDR3 sequence is 15 residues long. J was trimmed by 5 bases and V by 6 bases; bases with no gene match: 5. The CDR3 nucleotides read TGTGCCAGCAGAGGGACTAGCGGGAGCGGGGAGACCCAGTACTTC. This translates into CASRGTSGSGETQYF. Variable domain in full (rest from reference TRBV2 and TRBJ2-5): EPEVTQTPSHQVTQMGQEVILRCVPISNHLYFYWYRQILGQKVEFLVSFYNNEISEKSEIFDDQFSVERPDGSNFTLKIRSTKLEDSAMYFCASRGTSGSGETQYFGPGTRLLVL.

CDR3 sequence reads: CASSYQGGGELFF. The CDR3 bases are TGTGCCAGCAGCTACCAGGGCGGCGGGGAGCTGTTTTTT. This rearrangement joins TRBV7-3 to TRBJ2-2; D may be TRBD1 (5 bases). The CDR3 covers 13 residues. V was clipped by 4 bases and J by 7 bases, with 10 bases between them. Germline values: CDR1 SGHTA, CDR2 FQGTGA.

This chain uses TRBV7-9 with TRBJ2-1, with D hard to call. The germline V and J ends were trimmed by 5 bases and 14 bases, with 19 bases remaining between them. The CDR3 sequence is 13 residues long. Germline V CDR1 and CDR2: SEHNR, FQNEAQ (reference sequence). This chain's CDR3 is CASSLSDRTHEFF. CDR3 coding DNA: TGTGCCAGCAGCCTCTCAGATCGCACCCACGAGTTCTTC. Based on the CDR3 plus reference TRBV7-9 and TRBJ2-1, the full variable domain is DTGVSQNPRHKITKRGQNVTFRCDPISEHNRLYWYRQTLGQGPEFLTYFQNEAQLEKSRLLSDRFSAERPKGSFSTLEIQRTEQGDSAMYLCASSLSDRTHEFFGPGTRLTVL.

V usage is TRBV10-3 and J usage is TRBJ1-2; 9 bases match TRBD1. This CDR3 has 16 amino acids. CDR1 and CDR2 (germline): ENHRY, SYGVKD. V gave up 6 bases and J gave up 7 bases; unmatched junction bases: 15. The CDR3 loop is CAIRTTGGGITGGYTF. CDR3 coding DNA: TGTGCCATCAGAACTACAGGGGGCGGAATAACAGGTGGCTACACCTTC.

V is TRBV10-3 and J is TRBJ1-1; TRBD1 might be the D (5 bases). Germline V gene lookup returns CDR1 ENHRY and CDR2 SYGVKD. The CDR3 loop spans 14 amino acids. V lost 10 bases and J lost 5, with 20 bases in between. CDR3 nucleotide sequence: TGTGCCACCCGGGGTGGGGGATATAGGACTGAAGCTTTCTTT. It specifies CATRGGGYRTEAFF.

The J gene is TRBJ1-1, the V gene TRBV16; no clear D gene. Germline-derived CDR1 and CDR2 are KGHSY and FQNENV. V was clipped by 1 base and J by 5 bases, with 11 bases between them. The CDR3 is made up of 14 amino acids. The CDR3, as DNA: TGTGCCAGCAGCCAATTTACTGTGGGGACTGAAGCTTTCTTT. As protein: CASSQFTVGTEAFF.

This clone has only a few counts. The chain combines TRBV2 with TRBJ2-5; a possible D gene is TRBD1 (6 bases). Trimming removed 3 bases from V and 4 bases from J, with 12 bases in between. Germline V gene sequence: CDR1 SNHLY, CDR2 FYNNEI. This CDR3 has 14 residues. CDR3 nucleotides: TGTGCCAGCAGTGATCCGACAGGTGTAGAGACCCAGTACTTC. It yields the protein CASSDPTGVETQYF.

This clone was counted a single time. V usage is TRBV7-3 and J usage is TRBJ2-7, with D possibly matching TRBD1 (6 bases). V lost 4 bases, J lost 7 bases, and 14 bases lay in between. Germline V gene data show CDR1 as SGHTA and CDR2 as FQGTGA. The CDR3 totals 13 residues. The DNA for the CDR3 is TGTGCCAGCAGCTATAGGACAGACGGGGAGCAGTACTTC. Its translation is CASSYRTDGEQYF.